Sequencing of this T cell receptor beta chain was carried out in a study of regulatory dendritic cells for organ transplantation. Assay used: immunoSEQ multiplex PCR; TCRdb lists only in-frame clones, some missing. The sample consists of over 10,000 clones, around nine tenths of them appearing once. Whole-study findings and limits: Mature dendritic cells appeared to drive more memory CD8+ clonal expansion than regulatory ones.

CFSE-labeled sorted T cells met regulatory or mature dendritic cells for around 5 days. A word on this clone: Antigen: not known.

Germline V gene sequence: CDR1 SGHVS, CDR2 FQNEAQ. CDR3 length: 17 amino acids. With V trimmed by 1 base and J by 7 bases, 6 bases remained unmatched. Input material: naive CD8+ T cells from blood cultured with regulatory dendritic cells. The sample's subset: CD45RA+ naive T cells. This chain connects TRBV7-8 to TRBJ2-2, with 13 bases lining up with TRBD2. This TCR was sampled from a human donor in good health. CDR3 nucleotide sequence: TGTGCCAGCAGCTTAGGGGGACTAGCGGGGCCCAACGGGGAGCTGTTTTTT. This translates into CASSLGGLAGPNGELFF.